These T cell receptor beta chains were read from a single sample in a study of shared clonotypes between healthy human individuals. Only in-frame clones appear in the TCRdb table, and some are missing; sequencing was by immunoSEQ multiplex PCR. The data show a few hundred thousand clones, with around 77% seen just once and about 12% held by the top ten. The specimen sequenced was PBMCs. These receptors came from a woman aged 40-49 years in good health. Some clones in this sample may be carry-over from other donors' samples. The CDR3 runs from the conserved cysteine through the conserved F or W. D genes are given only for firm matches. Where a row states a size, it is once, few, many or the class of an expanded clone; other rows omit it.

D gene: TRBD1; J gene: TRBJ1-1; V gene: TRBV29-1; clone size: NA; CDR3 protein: CSAAGQLNTEAFF; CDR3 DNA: TGCAGCGCCGCGGGACAGTTGAACACTGAAGCTTTCTTT
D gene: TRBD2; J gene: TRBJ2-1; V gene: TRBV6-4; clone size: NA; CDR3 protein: CASSVLAVSSYNEQFF; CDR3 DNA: TGTGCCAGCAGCGTCCTAGCGGTGAGCTCCTACAATGAGCAGTTCTTC
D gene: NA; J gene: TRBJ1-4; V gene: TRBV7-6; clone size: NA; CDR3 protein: CASSLGGINEKLFF; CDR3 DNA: TGTGCCAGCAGCTTAGGGGGGATTAATGAAAAACTGTTTTTT
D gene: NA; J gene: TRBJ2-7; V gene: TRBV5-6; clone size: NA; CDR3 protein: CASSKDRSYEQYF; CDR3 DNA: TGTGCCAGCAGCAAGGACCGGTCCTACGAGCAGTACTTC
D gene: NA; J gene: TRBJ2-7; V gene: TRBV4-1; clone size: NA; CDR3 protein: CASSQLLLDSSGSYEQYF; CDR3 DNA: TGCGCCAGCAGCCAACTCCTCCTCGATAGTAGCGGTTCCTACGAGCAGTACTTC
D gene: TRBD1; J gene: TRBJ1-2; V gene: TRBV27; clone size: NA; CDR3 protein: CASSPGTGPNYGYTF; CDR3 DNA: TGTGCCAGCAGTCCGGGGACAGGACCTAACTATGGCTACACCTTC
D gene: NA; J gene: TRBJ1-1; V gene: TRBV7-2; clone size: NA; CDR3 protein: CASRLAIQNTEAFF; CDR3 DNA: TGTGCCAGCAGATTAGCCATACAGAACACTGAAGCTTTCTTT
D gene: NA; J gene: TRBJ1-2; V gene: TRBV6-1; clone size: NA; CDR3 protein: CASSEAQANYGYTF; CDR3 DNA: TGTGCCAGCAGTGAAGCGCAAGCTAACTATGGCTACACCTTC
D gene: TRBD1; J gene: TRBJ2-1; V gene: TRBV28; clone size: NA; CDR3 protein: CASSLLSRRTGGIYEQFF; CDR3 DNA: TGTGCCAGCAGTTTATTGTCCCGTCGGACAGGGGGAATTTATGAGCAGTTCTTC
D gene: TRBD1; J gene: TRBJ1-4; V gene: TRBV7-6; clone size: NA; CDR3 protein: CASSPDRGRNEKLFF; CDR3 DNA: TGTGCCAGCAGTCCTGACAGGGGGCGTAATGAAAAACTGTTTTTT
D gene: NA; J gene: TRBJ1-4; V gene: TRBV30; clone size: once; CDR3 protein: CAWSVFSGGLAATNEKLFF; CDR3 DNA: TGTGCCTGGAGTGTATTTTCCGGGGGGTTGGCCGCAACTAATGAAAAACTGTTTTTT
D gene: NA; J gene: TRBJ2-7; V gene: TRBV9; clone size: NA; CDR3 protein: CASSVEGSYEQYF; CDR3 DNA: TGTGCCAGCAGCGTAGAGGGGTCCTACGAGCAGTACTTC
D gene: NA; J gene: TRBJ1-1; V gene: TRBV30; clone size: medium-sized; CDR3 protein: CAWRRTGNTEAFF; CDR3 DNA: TGTGCCTGGAGAAGGACGGGGAACACTGAAGCTTTCTTT
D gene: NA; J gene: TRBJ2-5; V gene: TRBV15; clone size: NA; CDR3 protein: CATSRDPAGETQYF; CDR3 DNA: TGTGCCACCAGCAGAGATCCGGCAGGGGAGACCCAGTACTTC
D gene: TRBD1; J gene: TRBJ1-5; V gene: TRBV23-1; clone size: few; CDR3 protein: CASSLGPDRDNQPQHF; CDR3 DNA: TGCGCCAGCAGTCTAGGGCCGGACAGGGACAATCAGCCCCAGCATTTT
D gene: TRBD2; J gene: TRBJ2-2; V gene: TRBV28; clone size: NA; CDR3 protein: CASTVTSGRSGTGELFF; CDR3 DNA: TGTGCCAGCACCGTGACTAGCGGGAGGTCAGGCACCGGGGAGCTGTTTTTT
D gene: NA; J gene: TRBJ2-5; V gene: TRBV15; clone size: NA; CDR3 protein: CATSNSRGETQYF; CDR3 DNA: TGTGCCACCAGCAACTCACGAGGGGAGACCCAGTACTTC
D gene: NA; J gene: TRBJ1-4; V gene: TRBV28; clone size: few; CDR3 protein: CASGEVSSAANEKLFF; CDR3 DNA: TGTGCCAGCGGAGAGGTCTCCTCAGCAGCTAATGAAAAACTGTTTTTT
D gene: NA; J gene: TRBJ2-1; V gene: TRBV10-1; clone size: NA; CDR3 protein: CASSEFGPAVNEQFF; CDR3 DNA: TGCGCCAGCAGTGAGTTTGGGCCAGCCGTCAATGAGCAGTTCTTC
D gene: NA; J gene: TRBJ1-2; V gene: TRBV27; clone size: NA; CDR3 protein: CASRYRAAGVYGYTF; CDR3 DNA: TGTGCCAGCAGATACAGGGCTGCGGGGGTCTATGGCTACACCTTC
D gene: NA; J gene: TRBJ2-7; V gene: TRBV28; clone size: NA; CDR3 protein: CASRPTGTPYEQYF; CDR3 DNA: TGTGCCAGCAGGCCCACCGGGACCCCCTACGAGCAGTACTTC
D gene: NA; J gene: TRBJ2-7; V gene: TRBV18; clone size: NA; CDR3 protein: CASSPGQTHDEQYF; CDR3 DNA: TGTGCTAGCTCACCAGGACAGACCCATGACGAGCAGTACTTC
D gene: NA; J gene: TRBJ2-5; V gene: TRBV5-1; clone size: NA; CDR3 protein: CASSLTQALQETQYF; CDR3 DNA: TGCGCCAGCAGCTTGACGCAGGCCCTACAAGAGACCCAGTACTTC
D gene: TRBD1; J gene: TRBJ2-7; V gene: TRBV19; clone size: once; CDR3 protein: CASSTRQGARSYEQYF; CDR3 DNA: TGTGCCAGTAGTACAAGACAGGGGGCGAGGTCCTACGAGCAGTACTTC
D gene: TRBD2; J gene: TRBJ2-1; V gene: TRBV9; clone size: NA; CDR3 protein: CASSVEGSGIAGLFF; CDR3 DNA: TGTGCCAGCAGCGTAGAGGGTTCGGGAATAGCGGGTTTGTTCTTC
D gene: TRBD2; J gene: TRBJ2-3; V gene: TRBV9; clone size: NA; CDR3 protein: CASSETSGSTDTQYF; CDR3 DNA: TGTGCCAGCAGCGAGACTAGCGGAAGCACAGATACGCAGTATTTT
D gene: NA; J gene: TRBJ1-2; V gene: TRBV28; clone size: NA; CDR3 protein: CASSRTAPYGYTF; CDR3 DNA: TGTGCCAGCAGCCGGACGGCTCCCTATGGCTACACCTTC
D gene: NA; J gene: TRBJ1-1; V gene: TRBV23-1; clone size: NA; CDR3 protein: CASSQSQRLMNTEAFF; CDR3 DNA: TGCGCCAGCAGTCAATCTCAGCGACTCATGAACACTGAAGCTTTCTTT
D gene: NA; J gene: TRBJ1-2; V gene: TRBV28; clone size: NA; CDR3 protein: CASSPAGSHGYTF; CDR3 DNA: TGTGCCAGCAGCCCGGCAGGGTCCCATGGCTACACCTTC
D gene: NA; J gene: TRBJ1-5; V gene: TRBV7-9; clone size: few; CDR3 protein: CASSFPNQPQHF; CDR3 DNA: TGTGCCAGCAGCTTTCCCAATCAGCCCCAGCATTTT
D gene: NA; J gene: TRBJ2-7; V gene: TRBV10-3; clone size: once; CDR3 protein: CAISESNPLGEQYF; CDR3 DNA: TGTGCCATCAGTGAGTCGAACCCCCTCGGCGAGCAGTACTTC
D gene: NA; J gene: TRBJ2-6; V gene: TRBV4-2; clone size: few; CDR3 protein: CASSQDRGSGANVLTF; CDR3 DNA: TGTGCCAGCAGCCAAGACAGGGGATCTGGGGCCAACGTCCTGACTTTC
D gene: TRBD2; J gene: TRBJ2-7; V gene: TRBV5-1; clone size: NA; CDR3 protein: CASSFSGSIYEQYF; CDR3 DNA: TGCGCCAGCAGCTTCAGCGGGAGTATCTACGAGCAGTACTTC
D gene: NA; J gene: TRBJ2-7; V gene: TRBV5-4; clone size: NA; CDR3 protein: CASSLAGDGYEQYF; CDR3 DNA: TGTGCCAGCAGCTTGGCGGGAGACGGTTACGAGCAGTACTTC
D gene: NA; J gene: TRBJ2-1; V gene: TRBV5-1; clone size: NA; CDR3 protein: CASSRGREPYNEQFF; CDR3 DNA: TGCGCCAGCAGCCGGGGGCGGGAGCCCTACAATGAGCAGTTCTTC
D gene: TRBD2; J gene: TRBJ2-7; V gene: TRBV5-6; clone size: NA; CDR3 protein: CASSLASAARGLAEQYF; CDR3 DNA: TGTGCCAGCAGCTTGGCTTCAGCGGCTAGGGGACTAGCAGAGCAGTACTTC
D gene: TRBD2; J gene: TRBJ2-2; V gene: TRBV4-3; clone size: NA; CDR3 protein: CASSQGGGFRNTGELFF; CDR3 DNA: TGCGCCAGCAGCCAGGGCGGGGGATTCCGGAACACCGGGGAGCTGTTTTTT
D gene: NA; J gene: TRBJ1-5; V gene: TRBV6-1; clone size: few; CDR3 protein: CASSGGLTGLSQPQHF; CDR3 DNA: TGTGCCAGCAGTGGGGGACTAACAGGGTTGAGTCAGCCCCAGCATTTT
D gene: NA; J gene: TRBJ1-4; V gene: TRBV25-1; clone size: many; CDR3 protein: CASSAIGDTTNEKLFF; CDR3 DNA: TGTGCCAGCAGTGCTATAGGGGACACAACTAATGAAAAACTGTTTTTT
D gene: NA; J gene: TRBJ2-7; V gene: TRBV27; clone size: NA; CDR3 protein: CASRLFSGKFYEQYF; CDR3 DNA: TGTGCCAGCAGACTATTTAGCGGAAAATTCTACGAGCAGTACTTC
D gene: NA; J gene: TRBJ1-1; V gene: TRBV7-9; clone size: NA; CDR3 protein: CASSLGLLVGDSLNTEAFF; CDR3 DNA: TGTGCCAGCAGCTTAGGACTTTTGGTGGGAGACAGCCTTAACACTGAAGCTTTCTTT
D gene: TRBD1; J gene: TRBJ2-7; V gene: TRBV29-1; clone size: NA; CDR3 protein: CSVAGQGDEQYF; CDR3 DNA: TGCAGCGTCGCGGGACAGGGGGACGAGCAGTACTTC
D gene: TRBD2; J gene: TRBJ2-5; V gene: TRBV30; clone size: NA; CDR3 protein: CAWRYEAGLAKGTQYF; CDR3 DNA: TGTGCCTGGAGATATGAAGCCGGACTAGCGAAAGGGACCCAGTACTTC
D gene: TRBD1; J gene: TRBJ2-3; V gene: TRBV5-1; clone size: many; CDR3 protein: CASRDQGADTQYF; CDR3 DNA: TGCGCCAGCCGTGATCAGGGGGCAGATACGCAGTATTTT
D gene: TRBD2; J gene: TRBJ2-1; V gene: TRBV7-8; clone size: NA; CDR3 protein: CASSLLTSGRVYEQFF; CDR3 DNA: TGTGCCAGCAGCTTGCTGACTAGCGGGAGGGTGTATGAGCAGTTCTTC
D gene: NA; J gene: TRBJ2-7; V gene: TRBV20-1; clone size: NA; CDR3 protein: CSAAQRYEQYF; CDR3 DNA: TGCAGTGCTGCCCAGCGGTACGAGCAGTACTTC
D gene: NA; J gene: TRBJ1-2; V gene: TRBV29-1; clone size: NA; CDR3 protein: CSVARDSSNYGYTF; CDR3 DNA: TGCAGCGTTGCCAGGGACTCGTCTAACTATGGCTACACCTTC